The 27 T cell receptor beta chains presented below share a single source sample, sequenced in a study of T cells in Graves' hyperthyroidism and ophthalmopathy. Researchers took RNA transcripts and amplified the TCR beta CDR3 regions from them. First-round RT-PCR of the TCR CDR3 relied on the HTBI primer set. Each CDR3 protein gets one entry after TCRdb re-called the multiplex PCR reads with MiXCR. The sample consists of 550,000 to 650,000 distinct CDR3 sequences, approximately 14% of them appearing once. The specimen sequenced was blood. These receptors originate from a woman aged 40-49 years with Graves' hyperthyroidism.

The chain combines TRBV13 with TRBJ2-2; D is possibly TRBD2 (6 bases). The germline V gene has CDR1 PRHDT and CDR2 FYEKMQ (reference sequence). The CDR3 is 15 amino acids. Trimming removed 4 bases at V and 4 bases at J, with 13 bases between. CDR3 sequence reads: CASSSGLGTTGELFF. The CDR3, as DNA: TGTGCCAGCAGCTCGGGACTTGGGACCACCGGGGAGCTGTTTTTT.

This clonotype was counted ten times or more. In DNA, the CDR3 is TGTGCCAGCAGAGGACAGGGCGCTGAAGCTTTCTTT. It yields the protein CASRGQGAEAFF. V usage is TRBV28 and J usage is TRBJ1-1; TRBD1 matches at 8 bases. Trimming at V came to 6 bases and at J to 6 bases, leaving 3 bases not matched to a gene. In germline, CDR1 is MDHEN, CDR2 SYDVKM. The CDR3 extends over 12 amino acids. Looking up the rest from reference TRBV28 and TRBJ1-1 gives the full variable domain: DVKVTQSSRYLVKRTGEKVFLECVQDMDHENMFWYRQDPGLGLRLIYFSYDVKMKEKGDIPEGYSVSREKKERFSLILESASTNQTSMYLCASRGQGAEAFFGQGTRLTVV.

This clonotype was seen a few times. The rearrangement joins TRBV9 to TRBJ2-7; a possible D gene is TRBD1 (6 bases). The CDR3 loop spans 14 amino acids. The V and J ends lost 4 bases and 2 bases respectively, with 13 bases between them. CDR1 is SGDLS and CDR2 is YYNGEE in the germline V gene. The CDR3 DNA is TGTGCCAGCAGCCCCTGGGACACCCCCTACGAGCAGTACTTC. Residues: CASSPWDTPYEQYF.

This clonotype was observed many times. The V call is TRBV6-1, the J call TRBJ2-7, with a weak D call TRBD2 (6 bases). The CDR3 length is 16 residues. V was shortened by 7 bases and J by 0 bases, with 19 bases between the two germline ends. The V gene's germline CDR1 is MNHNS and CDR2 SASEGT. CDR3 sequence: CASTYLGGFGSYEQYF. The DNA of the CDR3 is TGTGCCAGCACCTACTTGGGAGGTTTCGGCTCCTACGAGCAGTACTTC.

This clonotype was counted a few times. Its ends do not fully match the called genes, so a read error is possible. CDR3 in amino acids: CTSSFSIAKSTDTQYF. DNA for the CDR3: TGTACCAGCAGCTTTAGCATTGCCAAAAGCACAGATACGCAGTATTTT. V gene TRBV5-8 combines with J gene TRBJ2-3, with D hard to call. In germline, CDR1 is SGHTS, CDR2 YDEGEE. There are 16 residues in the CDR3.

This clonotype was counted between two and nine times. The chain employs TRBV12-5 and TRBJ2-2; possible D gene TRBD1, 5 bases. Germline-derived CDR1 and CDR2 are LGHNT and FRNRAP. The CDR3 extends over 14 amino acids. Trimming left V 6 bases short and J 4 bases short, with 12 bases between. The DNA for the CDR3 is TGTGCTAGTGGCCACGTCCAGGGCACCGGGGAGCTGTTTTTT. This translates into CASGHVQGTGELFF.

The genes are TRBV20-1 and TRBJ2-7; D may correspond to TRBD1 or TRBD2 (5 bases each). V shed 0 bases and J shed 4 bases, with 10 bases lying between them. The CDR3 has 13 residues. Germline V lookup: CDR1 DFQATT, CDR2 SNEGSKA (reference sequence). CDR3 in DNA: TGCAGTGCTAGAGATAGGGGAGAATACGAGCAGTACTTC. It yields the protein CSARDRGEYEQYF.

This clonotype was detected ten times or more. The chain links TRBV24-1 to TRBJ2-1; 9 nucleotides match TRBD1. The germline CDR1 and CDR2 sequences are KGHDR and SFDVKD. After removal of 5 bases from V and 3 bases from J, the junction contained 1 base not matched to a gene. The CDR3 sequence is 14 residues long. This CDR3 reads CATSADRGYNEQFF. CDR3 nucleotides: TGTGCCACCAGTGCGGACAGGGGCTACAATGAGCAGTTCTTC.

This clonotype has at least ten counts. This chain links TRBV7-8 with TRBJ2-3; 13 bases are shared with TRBD2. This CDR3 comprises 18 residues. Germline V gene data show CDR1 as SGHVS and CDR2 as FQNEAQ. V shed 5 bases, J shed 1 base, and the junction held 9 bases outside the gene matches. This chain's CDR3 is CASSASGTSGTGTDTQYF. CDR3 nucleotides: TGTGCCAGCAGCGCCAGCGGGACTAGCGGGACGGGCACAGATACGCAGTATTTT.

This clonotype turned up a few times. The V and J genes are TRBV24-1 and TRBJ1-5, with D unclear. V lost 4 bases and J lost 9, with 9 bases in between. Germline V gene sequence: CDR1 KGHDR, CDR2 SFDVKD. The CDR3 contains 12 residues. CDR3 in DNA: TGTGCCACCAGTGACCTGACGGGGCCCCAGCATTTT. This translates into CATSDLTGPQHF.

This clonotype was seen repeatedly, ten times or more. The chain recombines TRBV11-2 with TRBJ2-3, with D possibly matching TRBD1 (6 bases). The germline CDR1 and CDR2 sequences are SGHAT and FQNNGV. The ends were cut back, 5 bases at V and 5 bases at J, with 14 bases in the middle. The CDR3 has 14 amino acids. The CDR3 here is CASSGRQQGDTQYF. As DNA, the CDR3 is TGTGCCAGCAGCGGGCGGCAACAGGGAGATACGCAGTATTTT.

This clonotype was observed a handful of times. Germline and junction disagree at one end, which may indicate a read error. This chain links TRBV11-2 with TRBJ2-5; 9 nucleotides match TRBD2. The CDR3 contains 23 residues. CDR1 is SGHAT and CDR2 is FQNNGV in the germline V gene. The CDR3 nucleotides are TGTGCCAGCAGCTTAGTATCCCCCCCCGGGTCCCTCCTTGGGACTAGCTACCAGGAGACCCAGTACTTC. It translates to CASSLVSPPGSLLGTSYQETQYF.

This clonotype was observed many times. This sequence joins TRBV2 and TRBJ2-1; tentatively, D is TRBD2 (5 bases). The germline CDR1 and CDR2 sequences are SNHLY and FYNNEI. The V end was cut by 6 bases, the J end by 0 bases, with 6 bases between. This CDR3 is built from 13 residues. CDR3 amino acids: CASRLASYNEQFF. The CDR3 nucleotides are TGTGCCAGCAGGCTAGCCTCCTACAATGAGCAGTTCTTC. Looking up the rest from reference TRBV2 and TRBJ2-1 gives the full variable domain: EPEVTQTPSHQVTQMGQEVILRCVPISNHLYFYWYRQILGQKVEFLVSFYNNEISEKSEIFDDQFSVERPDGSNFTLKIRSTKLEDSAMYFCASRLASYNEQFFGPGTRLTVL.

This rearrangement joins TRBV7-6 to TRBJ1-1; possibly TRBD1 for D (5 bases). This CDR3 has 14 residues. V was trimmed by 5 bases and J by 6 bases, leaving 16 bases between them. Germline V gene lookup returns CDR1 SGHVS and CDR2 FNYEAQ. The CDR3 nucleotides are TGTGCCAGCAGCCGAGGGCTGGGGGACGCTGAAGCTTTCTTT. Residues: CASSRGLGDAEAFF.

The V and J genes are TRBV4-1 and TRBJ1-4, with D possibly being TRBD1 (5 bases). The germline V and J ends were trimmed by 1 base and 4 bases, with 13 bases remaining between them. Germline V CDR1 and CDR2: MGHRA, YSYEKL. The CDR3 length is 16 residues. The CDR3 DNA sequence: TGCGCCAGCAGCCAAGGCCCCTTGGGGGGTAATGAAAAACTGTTTTTT. It specifies CASSQGPLGGNEKLFF.

This clonotype appeared a few times. The chain links TRBV5-5 to TRBJ1-4, with a tentative D call TRBD1 (5 bases). The CDR3 runs to 15 residues. Germline CDR1 SGHKS, CDR2 YYEKEE (reference sequence). The germline V and J ends were trimmed by 0 bases and 8 bases, with 14 bases remaining between them. The CDR3 spells CASSLAAGSREKLFF. The CDR3 DNA reads TGTGCCAGCAGCTTGGCGGCAGGGTCGAGAGAAAAACTGTTTTTT.

V and J are TRBV27 and TRBJ2-5; 8 nucleotides match TRBD2. V trimming: 6 bases; J trimming: 5 bases; junction bases outside the gene matches: 5. The CDR3 covers 13 residues. Germline V CDR1 and CDR2: MNHEY, SMNVEV (reference sequence). The CDR3 nucleotides are TGTGCCAGCAGCGGGACTAGGGGGGAGACCCAGTACTTC. Encoded protein: CASSGTRGETQYF.

This clonotype came up many times. The gene calls are TRBV20-1 and TRBJ2-3; no clear D. V lost 6 bases, J lost 8 bases, and 18 bases lay in between. This CDR3 contains 13 residues. Germline CDR1 is DFQATT and CDR2 is SNEGSKA (reference sequence). Here the CDR3 reads CSAEPGLDITQYF. Here the CDR3 DNA reads TGCAGTGCCGAACCGGGCCTAGATATTACGCAGTATTTT.

This clonotype showed up many times. The chain recombines TRBV27 with TRBJ2-7; TRBD1 matches 7 bases. The V gene end was trimmed by 8 bases and the J gene end by 3 bases; junction bases not matched to a gene: 13. The CDR3 is 15 amino acids. The germline gives CDR1 MNHEY, CDR2 SMNVEV (reference sequence). The CDR3 coding sequence is TGTGCCAGCGCTCCTGTCAGGACAGGCATCTACGAGCAGTACTTC. Amino acids: CASAPVRTGIYEQYF.

This clonotype has at least ten counts. The CDR3 bases are TGTGCCAGCAGCCCCTGGACAGTCCCCTACGAGCAGTACTTC. Amino acids: CASSPWTVPYEQYF. V gene TRBV14 combines with J gene TRBJ2-7, with D perhaps matching TRBD1 (6 bases). Germline CDR1 SGHDN, CDR2 FVKESK. Trimming removed 4 bases from V and 2 bases from J, with 12 bases in between. This CDR3 region has 14 residues.

This chain links TRBV6-1 with TRBJ2-2, with TRBD2 matching 7 bases. The CDR3 is 15 residues long. Per the germline V gene, CDR1 is MNHNS and CDR2 is SASEGT. V shed 6 bases and J 4 bases; nucleotides not matched to a gene: 8. CDR3 coding DNA: TGTGCCAGCAGGGGGGGGGGGGGAAGCACCGGGGAGCTGTTTTTT. Translated, it gives CASRGGGGSTGELFF.

The chain couples TRBV20-1 to TRBJ2-3, with D possibly called TRBD1 or TRBD2 (5 bases each). Trimming left V 0 bases short and J 0 bases short, with 13 bases between. The CDR3 totals 16 residues. Germline CDR1 reads DFQATT; CDR2 reads SNEGSKA (reference sequence). CDR3 sequence: CSARDGTGASTDTQYF. The CDR3 coding sequence is TGCAGTGCTAGAGACGGGACGGGTGCTAGCACAGATACGCAGTATTTT.

The table lists this clonotype with many counts. The chain joins TRBV7-8 to TRBJ2-1; the match to TRBD2 covers 12 bases. The germline V gene encodes CDR1 SGHVS and CDR2 FQNEAQ. The CDR3 extends over 18 amino acids. J lost 0 bases, V lost 5 bases, and 8 bases had no gene match. The DNA for the CDR3 is TGTGCCAGCAGCAAACTAGCGGGAGGAGCAAGCTCCTACAATGAGCAGTTCTTC. Encoded protein: CASSKLAGGASSYNEQFF.

This clonotype was detected only a few times. The V call is TRBV29-1, the J call TRBJ1-1; weak D call: TRBD1 (5 bases). CDR3 length: 13 amino acids. V lost 3 bases, J lost 6 bases, and 14 bases lay in between. The V gene's germline CDR1 is SQVTM and CDR2 ANQGSEA. CDR3 sequence reads: CSVEGTRWPEAFF. CDR3 nucleotides: TGCAGCGTTGAGGGGACCCGGTGGCCTGAAGCTTTCTTT.

This clonotype has a handful of counts. The J gene is TRBJ2-3, the V gene TRBV5-1; possible D gene TRBD2, 6 bases. The length of the CDR3 is 17 residues. Deletions cut 4 bases from V and 1 base from J, with 19 bases between. The germline CDR1 and CDR2 sequences are SGHRS and YFSETQ. CDR3 in amino acids: CASSPVGTRARTDTQYF. CDR3 DNA sequence: TGCGCCAGCAGCCCAGTCGGGACTCGCGCACGCACAGATACGCAGTATTTT.

This clonotype came up many times. The V and J genes are TRBV29-1 and TRBJ2-1, with 9 bases aligning to TRBD2. Germline V gene sequence: CDR1 SQVTM, CDR2 ANQGSEA. The CDR3 consists of 13 residues. Trimming took 3 bases from V and 10 from J; bases not matched to a gene: 7. CDR3 DNA sequence: TGCAGCGTTGATATAGCGGGAGTAGGCGAGCAGTTCTTC. This translates into CSVDIAGVGEQFF.

The gene calls are TRBV19 and TRBJ2-7; D is possibly TRBD1 or TRBD2 (6 bases each). V lost 6 bases, J lost 1 base, and 16 bases lay in between. The CDR3 has 15 amino acids. Germline CDR1 reads LNHDA; CDR2 reads SQIVND (reference sequence). CDR3 DNA sequence: TGTGCCAGTAGGTCGGGGGCAGGGAGTTCCTACGAGCAGTACTTC. Translated, it gives CASRSGAGSSYEQYF.